This T cell receptor beta chain was obtained from a study of T cell changes during pregnancy in multiple sclerosis. Germline trimming cut 3 bases from V and 1 base from J; bases unmatched to any gene: 2. There are 13 residues in the CDR3. The germline CDR1 and CDR2 sequences are SQVTM and ANQGSEA. Only in-frame clones appear in the TCRdb table, and some are missing; sequencing was by immunoSEQ multiplex PCR. Of 65,000 to 75,000 clones listed, 90% to 95% are singletons. This clone occurred a few times. The sequence derives from a female donor with multiple sclerosis, enrolled in a pregnancy study. The V call is TRBV29-1, the J call TRBJ1-1; 7 bases align to TRBD1. Sequenced here: peripheral blood, sampled in the second trimester of pregnancy. CDR3 amino acids: CSVDHRGNTEAFF. In DNA form, the CDR3 reads TGCAGCGTTGACCACAGGGGGAACACTGAAGCTTTCTTT.